This TCR beta chain was captured in a study of blood T cells in healthy people across ages (dated by TCRdb to the mid-2010s). Background on the whole study: Template switching captured roughly one uniquely barcoded TCR beta cDNA molecule per two T cells in model experiments. Using deep sequencing normalized with unique cDNA molecular identifiers, the study measured how TCR beta repertoire diversity changes with age. Four age groups were formed from the donors: young (average approximately 15 years), middle-aged (approximately 40), aged (62) and long-lived (about 75). The study analyzed two additional independent replicas of 1 million unique cDNA reads from the same blood draw for two donors, one aged 18 to 30 and one aged 80 or older.

Donors were under 40 systemically healthy Caucasian individuals from Russia aged roughly 6 to 95 years. Ten milliliters of peripheral blood were drawn from each donor into EDTA-treated Vacutainer tubes. PBMCs were isolated by Ficoll-Paque density-gradient centrifugation, with at least 6 million obtained per sample. Total RNA was extracted from PBMCs with Trizol reagent, with at least 6 micrograms obtained per sample. For every donor, an aliquot of PBMCs went through flow cytometry to measure the percentages of naive CD45RAhigh/CD27high T cells. Libraries were constructed by 5' RACE. These reads were obtained on an Illumina HiSeq 2500. A second PCR of roughly 7 to 11 cycles was performed with a sample-barcoded 5' primer and a J-beta primer mix. A template-switch 5' adaptor carrying 12 random nucleotides introduced a unique molecular identifier onto each TCR beta cDNA molecule. Each sample yielded at least 3 million CDR3-containing paired-end reads. First-strand cDNA synthesis was performed from all RNA using the Mint cDNA synthesis kit, with priming by a TRBC-specific oligonucleotide. Following uracil-DNA glycosylase treatment, a first 18-cycle PCR with universal primers M1SS and BC2_uni_R was performed on all cDNA. Per the source publication's procedure: For normalization, 1 million high-quality reads were randomly selected from each sample, with every read carrying a distinct molecular identifier. Instead of being binned into consensus sequences, reads with shared molecular identifiers were discarded. CDR3 identification, clonotype clustering and error correction used MiTCR with a Q25 quality threshold and the strictest error-elimination algorithm. Lower-bound total TCR beta diversity was estimated with a nonparametric unseen species model using Euler transformation. TCRdb took the public reads, trimmed them with fastp at Q25, ran MiXCR for clone calling and kept in-frame beta chains. Merged by CDR3 protein, the rows form single entries marked with the most common genes and DNA. The V and J calls, along with clone size, are taken from TCRdb and not from the paper's own processing. Present in this sample are around 1,000,000 distinct CDR3 sequences, almost 25% of which were seen just once. Together, the top ten hold around 0.75% of the sample.

This clonotype appeared a single time. Its cognate antigen has yet to be identified. No per-base quality is available; no much larger clone lies one base away. Study-wide conclusions, independent of this receptor: Compared with the aged group, more naive CD4+ T cells, fewer expanded clones and increased TCR diversity were shown by the long-lived group, suggesting age selection. Observed TCR beta diversity correlated strongly with the percentage of naive T cells measured by flow cytometry. Total diversity estimates from one million sequenced T cells were considered lower bounds and underestimates. Observed TCR beta diversity per million T cells fell roughly linearly with age, and a significant reduction was already apparent by age roughly 41. Because donor CMV infection status was unknown, age-related changes in expanded clonotypes were potentially confounded. Conclusive comparison of naive and antigen-experienced compartments was prevented by the profiling of bulk unsorted PBMCs.

Clipping removes 8 bases from V and 8 bases from J, with 8 as the unmatched junction base count. The CDR3 spans 13 residues, from the cysteine through the phenylalanine. The only DNA kept is the CDR3, 39 bases in frame from the first base. Sequences MNHEY (CDR1) and SVGAGI (CDR2) are obtained from the germline V gene. These records were also assigned to another study, of T cells of mothers and their children. Per the second study: Donors were nine systemically healthy Caucasian individuals: three mothers and their six children. cDNA synthesis consumed the entire amount of extracted RNA, loaded at approximately 1.4 ug RNA in each 15 ul reaction. In the second PCR, sample barcodes and 2-4 random nucleotides were introduced via the M1S primer. More than 8.5 million TCR beta CDR3 reads were obtained from each mother, and 2.5 million to 3 million reads were obtained from each child. In both related and unrelated pairs, thymic selection shapes the output of TCR recombination in a similar way, with inherited differences having only a minor effect. Related mother-child pairs always showed normalized repertoire overlap that was slightly higher than in unrelated mother-child pairs, though the difference was never significant. No persistent microchimeric T cell clones were found, with a detection sensitivity of around 100 clones per million clonotypes. Deep NGS was used in the study to compare the TCR beta repertoires of mothers and children and to look for features that separate related mother-child pairs from unrelated individuals. On average, the children were about 10 +/- 4 years old, while the mothers were about 40 +/- 4 years old. Libraries were sequenced on Illumina HiSeq 2000 with 100+100 nt paired-end reads after adapter ligation with NEBNext reagents. To prevent cross-contamination, the mother and child libraries were prepared one month apart and sequenced in separate runs. Between 500,000 and 2,000,000 distinct TCR beta clonotypes were identified per donor. Naive TCR beta clonotypes were estimated from low-frequency clonotypes matched to each donor's FACS-determined naive share, without sorting.

The V and J segments used are TRBV6-5 and TRBJ2-1, and 8 junction bases match TRBD2. Input material: blood. This sequence was found in a girl aged 2-15 years in good health. The encoded CDR3 is CASGVAGWHEQFF. The DNA sequence is as follows: TGTGCCAGCGGGGTAGCGGGGTGGCATGAGCAGTTCTTC.